Sequencing of this TCR beta chain was carried out in a study of blood T cell repertoires in COVID-19. Study in general: The United States, Italy and Spain provided the acute and convalescent COVID-19 samples. PBMCs, B-cell-depleted T cells, or T cells were the source of the cDNA or gDNA that made up the material.

V lost 5 bases and J lost 2; bases outside the gene matches: 6. CDR3 size: 14 residues. Germline CDR1 is SNHLY and CDR2 is FYNNEI. In the study's own analysis: Amplification of reference gene primers provided the estimated nucleated cell counts. Only in-frame clones appear in the TCRdb table, and some are missing; sequencing was by immunoSEQ multiplex PCR. That table gives V, J and clone size, and the DNA gave D and trimming. The sample has 380,000 or so clones, 80% to 90% seen once. Followed over time, Seattle patients had been enrolled while infection was active. V gene TRBV2 combines with J gene TRBJ2-7; TRBD1 matches 7 bases. This TCR was recovered from a woman aged 60-75 years with COVID-19, enrolled during active disease. Specimen: peripheral blood. The chain's CDR3 is CASSLGQGAYEQYF. The DNA of the CDR3 is TGTGCCAGCAGTTTGGGGCAGGGGGCCTACGAGCAGTACTTC.